The 2 T cell receptor beta chains reported below all come from one sample, sequenced in a study of patients and donors after allogeneic stem cell transplantation. One entry per CDR3 protein results from TCRdb running MiXCR on the RT-PCR reads. The data hold hundreds of thousands of distinct CDR3 sequences, with around two fifths observed a single time. The material sequenced was blood, either unsorted or a sorted T cell fraction (not recorded which). These receptors were collected from a human donor who was either an allogeneic HSCT recipient or a stem cell or donor lymphocyte infusion donor (not recorded which). It is not recorded whose cells these are; they may come from a transplant donor.

The chain carries TRBV7-2 and TRBJ2-3; 9 nucleotides align to TRBD1. V gave up 5 bases and J gave up 6 bases; unmatched junction bases: 0. This CDR3 region has 12 residues. Germline assignment: CDR1 SGHTA and CDR2 FQGNSA. The CDR3 bases are TGTGCCAGCAGCGACAGGGGGGATACGCAGTATTTT. Residues: CASSDRGDTQYF.

This clonotype was detected only a few times. J is TRBJ2-3 and V is TRBV20-1; D may be TRBD2 (5 bases). CDR1 and CDR2 (germline): DFQATT, SNEGSKA (reference sequence). V lost 8 bases to trimming and J lost 2 bases, with 14 bases between them. This CDR3 is 13 amino acids long. The CDR3 DNA follows: TGCAGTACGAGGAGGTCCAACACAGATACGCAGTATTTT. This sequence encodes CSTRRSNTDTQYF.